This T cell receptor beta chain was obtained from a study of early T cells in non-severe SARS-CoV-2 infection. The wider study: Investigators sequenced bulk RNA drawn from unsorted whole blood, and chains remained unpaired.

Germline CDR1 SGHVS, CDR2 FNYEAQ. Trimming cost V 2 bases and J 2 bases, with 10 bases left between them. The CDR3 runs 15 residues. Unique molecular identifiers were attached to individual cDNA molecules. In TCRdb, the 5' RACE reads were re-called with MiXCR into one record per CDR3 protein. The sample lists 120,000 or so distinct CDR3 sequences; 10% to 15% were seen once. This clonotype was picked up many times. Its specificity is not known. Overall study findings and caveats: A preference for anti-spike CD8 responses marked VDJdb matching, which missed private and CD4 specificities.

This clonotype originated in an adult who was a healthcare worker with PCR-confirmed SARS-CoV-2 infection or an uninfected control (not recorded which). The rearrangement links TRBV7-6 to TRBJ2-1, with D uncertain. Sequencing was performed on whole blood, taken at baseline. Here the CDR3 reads CASSLIAGTYNEQFF. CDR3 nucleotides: TGTGCCAGCAGCTTAATCGCAGGAACCTACAATGAGCAGTTCTTC.